This record covers a single T cell receptor beta chain. Antigen: not known. Measured with immunoSEQ multiplex PCR; TCRdb has only the in-frame clones, and not every one. The profile covers 170,000 or so clones, with approximately 70% appearing a single time and about 10% taken by the ten largest. This entry comes from a study of shared clonotypes between healthy human individuals. Overall study: Aged between 18 and 49, the donors were a couple of women and three men.

Study-wide results and caveats: Only blood was sampled; tissue repertoires likely differ. Depth was large, yet rarefaction showed that sorted-subset sequencing was incomplete.

Trimming pared 10 bases from V and 6 bases from J, leaving 16 bases between. CDR3 size: 12 residues. The germline gives CDR1 SEHNR, CDR2 FQNEAQ (reference sequence). The gene calls are TRBV7-9 and TRBJ2-7; perhaps TRBD2 as D (6 bases). This TCR came from a man aged 30-40 years in good health. Sequenced material: memory CD4+ T cells sorted from blood. The subset was: CD45RA-negative fraction. CDR3 DNA sequence: TGTGCCACCTCGGATAGGGGAGGCGAGCAGTACTTC. This sequence encodes CATSDRGGEQYF.